These T cell receptor beta chains were read from a single sample in a study of blood T cell repertoires in COVID-19. Sequencing used immunoSEQ multiplex PCR; TCRdb keeps in-frame clones, though not all of them. The profile covers just under 250,000 clones, with about 90% appearing a single time and around 2.9% taken by the ten largest. The sequenced material came from peripheral blood. The receptors were gathered from a woman in her 30s who had recovered from COVID-19. CDR3s include the opening cysteine and the closing phenylalanine or tryptophan. Each record gives: V gene, D gene, J gene, clone size, CDR3 protein, CDR3 DNA. D genes are given only for firm matches. Some rows have no size entry. The others give once, few or many, or a class for an expanded clone.

TRBV6-2/TRBV6-3	TRBD1	TRBJ1-1	.	CASSYSDRSMNTEAFF	TGTGCCAGCAGTTACTCGGACAGGAGTATGAACACTGAAGCTTTCTTT
TRBV10-3	.	TRBJ1-2	.	CAIRVTVPGGYTF	TGTGCCATCAGGGTGACAGTCCCAGGGGGCTACACCTTC
TRBV14	TRBD2	TRBJ2-1	.	CASSQDIAGGYNEQFF	TGTGCCAGCAGCCAAGATATTGCGGGGGGGTACAATGAGCAGTTCTTC
TRBV6-5	.	TRBJ1-1	.	CASVTGQMNTEAFF	TGTGCCAGCGTTACAGGGCAGATGAACACTGAAGCTTTCTTT
TRBV6-5	.	TRBJ2-2	.	CASSYSIQGAGELFF	TGTGCCAGCAGTTACTCCATACAGGGAGCCGGGGAGCTGTTTTTT
TRBV15	.	TRBJ1-1	.	CATSRDSGSTEAFF	TGTGCCACCAGCAGAGATTCCGGGAGTACTGAAGCTTTCTTT
TRBV6-5	TRBD1	TRBJ1-6	.	CASSYSGGRLDSPLHF	TGTGCCAGCAGTTACTCAGGGGGCAGGTTGGATTCACCCCTCCACTTT
TRBV19	TRBD1	TRBJ1-6	few	CASSGDSSYNSPLHF	TGTGCCAGTAGTGGGGACAGCTCCTATAATTCACCCCTCCACTTT
TRBV6-1	.	TRBJ2-5	.	CASSDGRAETQYF	TGTGCCAGCAGTGACGGCAGGGCTGAGACCCAGTACTTC
TRBV6-5	.	TRBJ1-2	once	CASNNQGYGYTF	TGTGCCAGCAACAACCAGGGCTATGGCTACACCTTC
TRBV15	TRBD1	TRBJ2-2	.	CATSRDRRRGHNTGELFF	TGTGCCACCAGCAGAGATCGTCGTAGGGGGCATAACACCGGGGAGCTGTTTTTT
TRBV27	TRBD1	TRBJ2-5	.	CASSLTGADREDQETQYF	TGTGCCAGCAGTTTAACTGGCGCGGACAGGGAAGACCAAGAGACCCAGTACTTC
TRBV11-2	TRBD1	TRBJ2-5	once	CASRQQTNRGQEETQYF	TGTGCCAGCAGGCAACAGACTAACAGGGGGCAGGAAGAGACCCAGTACTTC
TRBV4-2	TRBD2	TRBJ2-2	.	CASSQVTGGSTGELFF	TGTGCCAGCAGCCAAGTGACGGGGGGGAGCACCGGGGAGCTGTTTTTT
TRBV2	TRBD1	TRBJ1-2	once	CASGRSRTGDGYTF	TGTGCCAGCGGTCGTAGTCGGACAGGGGATGGCTACACCTTC
TRBV4-2	.	TRBJ2-5	.	CASSQGDTLEETQYF	TGTGCCAGCAGCCAAGGGGACACCCTGGAGGAGACCCAGTACTTC
TRBV7-2	.	TRBJ2-2	.	CASSFIGGELFF	TGTGCCAGCAGCTTCATCGGCGGGGAGCTGTTTTTT
TRBV4-2	TRBD1	TRBJ1-4	.	CASSARQGATNEKLFF	TGTGCCAGCAGCGCCCGACAGGGGGCAACTAATGAAAAACTGTTTTTT
TRBV7-9	.	TRBJ1-1	.	CASSSSTEAFF	TGTGCCAGCAGTTCCTCTACTGAAGCTTTCTTT
TRBV4-2	TRBD1	TRBJ2-7	.	CASSQEVVGQGAYEQYF	TGTGCCAGCAGCCAAGAGGTAGTTGGACAGGGGGCTTACGAGCAGTACTTC
TRBV9	TRBD2	TRBJ2-2	.	CASSSPTSGYTGELFF	TGTGCCAGCAGCAGCCCGACTAGCGGATACACCGGGGAGCTGTTTTTT
TRBV30	TRBD1	TRBJ2-7	.	CASAGTGQHEQYF	TGTGCCTCGGCCGGGACAGGGCAACACGAGCAGTACTTC
TRBV18	.	TRBJ1-4	once	CASSPSGANEKLFF	TGTGCCAGCTCACCATCGGGTGCTAATGAAAAACTGTTTTTT
TRBV11-2	.	TRBJ1-2	.	CASSLDRRGDYGYTF	TGTGCCAGCAGCTTAGATCGGAGGGGCGACTATGGCTACACCTTC
TRBV5-1	.	TRBJ2-7	.	CASSSISYEQYF	TGCGCCAGCAGCAGCATCTCCTACGAGCAGTACTTC